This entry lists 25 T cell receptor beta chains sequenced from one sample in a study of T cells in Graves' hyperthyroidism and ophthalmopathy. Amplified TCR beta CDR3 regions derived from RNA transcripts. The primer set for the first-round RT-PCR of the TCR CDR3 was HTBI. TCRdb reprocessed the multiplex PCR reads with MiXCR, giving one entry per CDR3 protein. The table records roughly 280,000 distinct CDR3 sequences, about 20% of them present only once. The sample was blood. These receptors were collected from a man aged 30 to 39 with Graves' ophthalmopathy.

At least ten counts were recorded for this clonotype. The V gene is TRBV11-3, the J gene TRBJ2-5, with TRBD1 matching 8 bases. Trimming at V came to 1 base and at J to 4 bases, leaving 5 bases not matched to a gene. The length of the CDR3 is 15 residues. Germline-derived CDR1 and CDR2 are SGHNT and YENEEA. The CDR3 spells CASSLVLQGGETQYF. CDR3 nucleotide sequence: TGTGCCAGCAGCTTAGTTTTACAGGGGGGAGAGACCCAGTACTTC.

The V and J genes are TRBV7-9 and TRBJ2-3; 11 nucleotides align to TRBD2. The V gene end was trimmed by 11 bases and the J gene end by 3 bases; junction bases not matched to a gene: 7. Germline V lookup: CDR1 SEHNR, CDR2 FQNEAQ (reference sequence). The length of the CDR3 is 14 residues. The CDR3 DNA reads TGTGCCCACACTAGCGGGAGTAGTACAGATACGCAGTATTTT. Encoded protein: CAHTSGSSTDTQYF. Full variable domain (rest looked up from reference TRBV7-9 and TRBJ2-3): DTGVSQNPRHKITKRGQNVTFRCDPISEHNRLYWYRQTLGQGPEFLTYFQNEAQLEKSRLLSDRFSAERPKGSFSTLEIQRTEQGDSAMYLCAHTSGSSTDTQYFGPGTRLTVL.

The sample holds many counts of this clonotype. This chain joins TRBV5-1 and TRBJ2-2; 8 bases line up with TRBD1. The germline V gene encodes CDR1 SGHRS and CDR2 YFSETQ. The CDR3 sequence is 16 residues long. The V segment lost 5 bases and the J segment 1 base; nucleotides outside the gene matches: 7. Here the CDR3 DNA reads TGCGCCAGCAGTTCCAGGGGGCGCGGGAACACCGGGGAGCTGTTTTTT. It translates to CASSSRGRGNTGELFF.

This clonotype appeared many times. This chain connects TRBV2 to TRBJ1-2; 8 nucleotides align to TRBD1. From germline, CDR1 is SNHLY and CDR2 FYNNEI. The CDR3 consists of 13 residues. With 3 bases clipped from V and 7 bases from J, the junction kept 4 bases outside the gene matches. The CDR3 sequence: CASSDRGRSGYTF. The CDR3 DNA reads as TGTGCCAGCAGTGACAGGGGGCGGAGTGGCTACACCTTC. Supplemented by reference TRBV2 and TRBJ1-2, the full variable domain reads EPEVTQTPSHQVTQMGQEVILRCVPISNHLYFYWYRQILGQKVEFLVSFYNNEISEKSEIFDDQFSVERPDGSNFTLKIRSTKLEDSAMYFCASSDRGRSGYTFGSGTRLTVV.

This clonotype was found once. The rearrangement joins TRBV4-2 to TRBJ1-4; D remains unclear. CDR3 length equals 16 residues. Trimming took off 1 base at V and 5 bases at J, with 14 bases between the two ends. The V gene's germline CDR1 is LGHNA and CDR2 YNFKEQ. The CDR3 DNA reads TGTGCCAGCAGCCAAGGAGGGTCAGAATTCAATGAAAAACTGTTTTTT. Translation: CASSQGGSEFNEKLFF.

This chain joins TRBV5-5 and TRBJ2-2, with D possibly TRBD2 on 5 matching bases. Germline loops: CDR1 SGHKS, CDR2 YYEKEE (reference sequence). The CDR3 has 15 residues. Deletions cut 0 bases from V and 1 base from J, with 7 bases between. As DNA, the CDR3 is TGTGCCAGCAGCTTGGAACGGGAGAACACCGGGGAGCTGTTTTTT. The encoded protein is CASSLERENTGELFF. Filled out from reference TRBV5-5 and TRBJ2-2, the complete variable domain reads DAGVTQSPTHLIKTRGQQVTLRCSPISGHKSVSWYQQVLGQGPQFIFQYYEKEERGRGNFPDRFSARQFPNYSSELNVNALLLGDSALYLCASSLERENTGELFFGEGSRLTVL.

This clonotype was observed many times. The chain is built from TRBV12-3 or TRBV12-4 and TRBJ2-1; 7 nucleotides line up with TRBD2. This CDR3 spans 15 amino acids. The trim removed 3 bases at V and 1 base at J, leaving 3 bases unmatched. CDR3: CASSFGRTSYNEQFF. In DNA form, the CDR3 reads TGTGCCAGCAGTTTCGGGAGGACATCCTACAATGAGCAGTTCTTC.

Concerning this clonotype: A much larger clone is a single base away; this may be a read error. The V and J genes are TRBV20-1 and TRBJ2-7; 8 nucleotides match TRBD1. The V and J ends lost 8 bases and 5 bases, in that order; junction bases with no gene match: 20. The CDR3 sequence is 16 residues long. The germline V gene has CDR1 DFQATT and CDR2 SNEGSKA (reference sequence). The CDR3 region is CSTSDEVAGGEDEQYF. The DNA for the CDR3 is TGCAGTACTTCTGATGAGGTGGCAGGGGGCGAGGACGAGCAGTACTTC.

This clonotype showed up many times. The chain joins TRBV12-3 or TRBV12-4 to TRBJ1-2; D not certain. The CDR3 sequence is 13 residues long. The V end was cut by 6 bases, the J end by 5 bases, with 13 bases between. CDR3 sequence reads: CASSRTEQYGYTF. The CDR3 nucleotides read TGTGCCAGCAGCCGGACTGAACAATATGGCTACACCTTC.

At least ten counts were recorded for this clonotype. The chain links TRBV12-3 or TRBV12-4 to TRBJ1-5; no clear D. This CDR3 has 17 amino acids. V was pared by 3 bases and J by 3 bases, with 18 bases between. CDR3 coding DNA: TGTGCCAGCAGTTTCTTAATGGGGTACGGGGTCAATCAGCCCCAGCATTTT. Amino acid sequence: CASSFLMGYGVNQPQHF.

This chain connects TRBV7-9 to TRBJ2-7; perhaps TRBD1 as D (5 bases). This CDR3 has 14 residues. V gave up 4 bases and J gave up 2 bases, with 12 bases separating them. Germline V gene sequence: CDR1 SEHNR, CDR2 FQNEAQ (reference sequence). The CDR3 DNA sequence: TGTGCCAGCAGCTCCACAGGAGCCCCCTACGAGCAGTACTTC. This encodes CASSSTGAPYEQYF.

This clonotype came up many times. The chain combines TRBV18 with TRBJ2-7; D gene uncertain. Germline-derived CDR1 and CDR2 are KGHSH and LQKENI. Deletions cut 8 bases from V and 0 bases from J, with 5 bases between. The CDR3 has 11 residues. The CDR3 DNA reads TGTGCCAGCAGCGACTCCTACGAGCAGTACTTC. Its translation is CASSDSYEQYF.

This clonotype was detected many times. The CDR3 loop reads CASSEAPGGRYDEQYF. The CDR3 region has the DNA TGTGCCAGCAGTGAAGCTCCCGGCGGGAGGTACGACGAGCAGTACTTC. The chain has TRBV2 and TRBJ2-7, with 8 positions matching TRBD2. V lost 0 bases and J lost 5; bases outside the gene matches: 9. This CDR3 is built from 16 residues. Per the germline V gene, CDR1 is SNHLY and CDR2 is FYNNEI.

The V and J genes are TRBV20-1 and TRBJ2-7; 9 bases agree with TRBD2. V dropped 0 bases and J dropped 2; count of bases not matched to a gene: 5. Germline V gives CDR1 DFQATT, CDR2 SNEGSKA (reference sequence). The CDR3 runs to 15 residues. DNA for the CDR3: TGCAGTGCTAGAGAACGACTAGCGGTTACCTACGAGCAGTACTTC. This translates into CSARERLAVTYEQYF.

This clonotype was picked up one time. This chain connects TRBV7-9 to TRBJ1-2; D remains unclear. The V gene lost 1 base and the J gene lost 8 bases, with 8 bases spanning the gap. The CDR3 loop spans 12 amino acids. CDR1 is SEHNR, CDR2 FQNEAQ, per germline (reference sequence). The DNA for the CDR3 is TGTGCCAGCAGCTTAGAAGTAGGCGGCTACACCTTC. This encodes CASSLEVGGYTF.

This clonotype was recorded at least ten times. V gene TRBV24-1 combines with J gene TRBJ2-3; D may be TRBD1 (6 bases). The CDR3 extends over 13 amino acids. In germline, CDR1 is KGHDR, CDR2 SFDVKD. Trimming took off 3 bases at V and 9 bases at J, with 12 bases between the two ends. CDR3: CATSDDRPDTQYF. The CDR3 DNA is TGTGCCACCAGTGATGACAGGCCCGACACGCAGTATTTT.

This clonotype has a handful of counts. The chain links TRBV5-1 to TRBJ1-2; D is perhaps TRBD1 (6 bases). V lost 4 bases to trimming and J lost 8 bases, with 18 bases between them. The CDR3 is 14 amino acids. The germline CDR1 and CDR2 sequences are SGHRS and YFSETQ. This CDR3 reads CASSLRGVAEGYTF. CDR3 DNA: TGCGCCAGCAGCCTAAGGGGGGTAGCTGAAGGCTACACCTTC.

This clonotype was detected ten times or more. CDR3: CSAGTDQPQHF. The DNA for the CDR3 is TGCAGTGCGGGGACCGATCAGCCCCAGCATTTT. The chain carries TRBV20-1 and TRBJ1-5; the D gene is possibly TRBD1 (5 bases). Germline values: CDR1 DFQATT, CDR2 SNEGSKA (reference sequence). This CDR3 contains 11 residues. V was clipped by 6 bases and J by 5 bases, with 8 bases between them.

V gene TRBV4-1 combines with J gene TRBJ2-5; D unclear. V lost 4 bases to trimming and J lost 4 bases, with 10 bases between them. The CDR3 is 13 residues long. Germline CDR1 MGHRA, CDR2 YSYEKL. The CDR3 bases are TGCGCCAGCAGCCGCTTAGTGCGAGAGACCCAGTACTTC. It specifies CASSRLVRETQYF.

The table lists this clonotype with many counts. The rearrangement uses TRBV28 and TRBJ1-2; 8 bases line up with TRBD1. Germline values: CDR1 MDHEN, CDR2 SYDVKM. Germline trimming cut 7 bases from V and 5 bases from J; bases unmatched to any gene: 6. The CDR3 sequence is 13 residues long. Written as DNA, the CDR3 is TGTGCCAGCAATTTCAGGGGGCCATATGGCTACACCTTC. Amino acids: CASNFRGPYGYTF.

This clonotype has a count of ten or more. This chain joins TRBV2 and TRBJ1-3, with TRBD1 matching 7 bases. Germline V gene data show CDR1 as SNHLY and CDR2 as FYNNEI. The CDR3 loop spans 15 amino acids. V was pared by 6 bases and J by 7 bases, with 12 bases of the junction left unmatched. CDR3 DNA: TGTGCCAGCAGGAGGGGACAGTCGGAGGGGAACACCATATATTTT. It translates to CASRRGQSEGNTIYF.

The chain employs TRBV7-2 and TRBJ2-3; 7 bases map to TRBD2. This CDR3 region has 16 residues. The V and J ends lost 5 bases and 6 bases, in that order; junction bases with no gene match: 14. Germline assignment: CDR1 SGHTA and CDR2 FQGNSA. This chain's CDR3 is CASSKGTTGALDTQYF. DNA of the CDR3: TGTGCCAGCAGCAAAGGGACTACCGGTGCCCTGGATACGCAGTATTTT.

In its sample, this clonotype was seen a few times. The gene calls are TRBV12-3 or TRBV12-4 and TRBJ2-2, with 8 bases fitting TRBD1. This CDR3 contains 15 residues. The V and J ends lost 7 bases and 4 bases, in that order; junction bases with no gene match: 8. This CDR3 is CASTSDRDGTGELFF. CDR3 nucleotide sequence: TGTGCCAGCACCTCGGACAGGGACGGCACCGGGGAGCTGTTTTTT.

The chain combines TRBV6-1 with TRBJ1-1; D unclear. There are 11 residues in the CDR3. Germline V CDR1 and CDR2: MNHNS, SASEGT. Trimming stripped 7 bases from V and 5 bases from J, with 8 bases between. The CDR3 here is CASTLGTEAFF. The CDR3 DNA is TGTGCCAGCACCCTGGGGACTGAAGCTTTCTTT.

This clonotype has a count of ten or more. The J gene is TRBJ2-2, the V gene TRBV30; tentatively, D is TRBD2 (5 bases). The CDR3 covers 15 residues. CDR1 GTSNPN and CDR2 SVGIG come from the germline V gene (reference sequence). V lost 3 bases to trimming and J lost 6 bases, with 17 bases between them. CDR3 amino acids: CAWRAAAEQAGELFF. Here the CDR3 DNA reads TGTGCCTGGAGGGCAGCGGCCGAGCAAGCCGGGGAGCTGTTTTTT.